This TCR beta chain was profiled in a study of cytomegalovirus exposure and HLA in healthy donors (dated by TCRdb to 2016 to 2017). In terms of the full investigation: The roughly 670 repertoires of the first cohort and the approximately 130 validation repertoires were produced on the same platform, according to a later analysis. High-throughput TCR immunosequencing, statistical association of individual TCRs with disease status, and machine learning were combined to predict cytomegalovirus infection status. Besides the first cohort of around 700 subjects, a separate validation cohort made up of around 120 different subjects was used. The study aimed to test whether signatures of past pathogen exposure could be identified by cataloging public T cell receptors.

The receptor library was made with the immunoSEQ multiplex PCR assay. Per the authors' processing: A statistical classification framework was developed to diagnose cytomegalovirus status using the catalog of TCR beta chain sequences. The table was pulled from immuneACCESS by TCRdb, which kept in-frame rearrangements only. Such tables lose some clones; where checked, under half of the loss comes from unresolved V genes, and the rest has no known cause. The V and J calls and clone size are taken from that table; D and trimming were inferred from the DNA. The sample has 85,000 to 120,000 clones on record, 85% to 95% of them singletons. Clones ranked in the top ten supply approximately 0.91% of the sample. The study at large found these results: The study listed 170 or so TCR beta chains as associated with cytomegalovirus. In both the original and validation cohorts, the classifier was reported to diagnose cytomegalovirus status with high specificity and sensitivity. Most TCR sequences were seen in very few donors, while some public TCRs were found in many individuals. Subsequent analysis determined that TCRs grouped into clusters in the first cohort also showed a tendency toward co-occurrence across the 120 or so validation repertoires, and approximately 94% of cluster scores exceeded 0. Three of the identified cytomegalovirus-associated TCR beta chains were confirmed in vitro to be specific for cytomegalovirus antigens. The validation cohort had no HLA typing available for a later analysis, so co-occurrence within that cohort was assessed over all 110 or so repertoires. According to the authors, the approach could potentially be generalized to other disease states and immunological phenotypes.

Donors formed part of the validation cohort, which comprised approximately 130 subjects and was distinct from the first cohort of 550 to 850 subjects. V loses 3 bases at its end and J loses 4 bases; junction bases beyond the gene matches: 6. There are 16 amino acids in the CDR3, from cysteine to phenylalanine inclusive. Only the CDR3 region is kept as DNA, spanning 48 bases read in frame from base 1. The germline V gene (reference sequence) provides CDR1 MNHEY and CDR2 SMNVEV. Comment on this clone: There is no known antigen for this receptor. Per-base qualities were not stored, and no clone one base away is much larger.

This sequence originates from a woman aged 18 to 35 in good health and CMV-seronegative. The V gene is TRBV27 and the J gene is TRBJ1-1; TRBD1 agrees with 12 junctional bases. What was sequenced was PBMCs. The CDR3 corresponds to CASSFGTGGGSTEAFF. Read as DNA, the sequence is TGTGCCAGCAGTTTTGGGACAGGGGGCGGGAGCACTGAAGCTTTCTTT.